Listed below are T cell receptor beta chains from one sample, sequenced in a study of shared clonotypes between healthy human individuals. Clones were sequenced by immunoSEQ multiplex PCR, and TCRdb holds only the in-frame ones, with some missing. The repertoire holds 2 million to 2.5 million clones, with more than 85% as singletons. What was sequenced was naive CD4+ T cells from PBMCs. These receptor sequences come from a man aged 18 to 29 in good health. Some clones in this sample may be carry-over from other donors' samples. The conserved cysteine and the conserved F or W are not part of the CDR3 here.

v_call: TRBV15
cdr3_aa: ATSVREGFEQY

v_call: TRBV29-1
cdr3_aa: SGMTGTSGANVLT

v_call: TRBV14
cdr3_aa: ASSIRTGGAYEVEQF

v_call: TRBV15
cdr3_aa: ATSAQLSPGLATEAF

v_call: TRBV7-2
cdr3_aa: ASSLKREGQETQY

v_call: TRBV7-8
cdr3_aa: ASSLEEWGRTYEQY

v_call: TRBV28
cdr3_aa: ASSPGQGTDTQY

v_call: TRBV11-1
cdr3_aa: ASSLVSGSLETQY

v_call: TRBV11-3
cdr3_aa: ASSQTGAEQF

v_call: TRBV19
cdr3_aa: ASSIGAGGVYEQY

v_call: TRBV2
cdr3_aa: ASSQSDVRLGDIQY

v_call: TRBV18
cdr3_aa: ASSPERQTYEQY

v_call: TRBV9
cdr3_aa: ASSVGIQGFNEKLF

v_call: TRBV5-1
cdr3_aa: ASSLLSIQETQY

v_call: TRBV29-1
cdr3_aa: SVERISSYNEQF

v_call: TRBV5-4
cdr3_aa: ASSQGSTDTQY

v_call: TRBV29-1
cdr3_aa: SVEFPTRADPGGYT

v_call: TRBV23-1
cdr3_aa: ASSHPDRVECDEQF

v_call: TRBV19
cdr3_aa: ASSTTSASTDTQY

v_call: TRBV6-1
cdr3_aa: ASEGLNTGELF

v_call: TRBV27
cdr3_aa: ASSRVSNQPQH

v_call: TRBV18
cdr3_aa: ASSPMNTGTKLGTGELF

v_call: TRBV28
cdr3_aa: ASSLLDRIGEAF

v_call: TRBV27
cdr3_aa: ASSLSSGSRYEQY

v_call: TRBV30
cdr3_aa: AWSVGGGNQPQH

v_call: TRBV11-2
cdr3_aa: ASSLGGDTQY

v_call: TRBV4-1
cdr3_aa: ASSPHGTVSGNQPQH

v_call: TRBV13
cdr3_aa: ASSFGYEQY

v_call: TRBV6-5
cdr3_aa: ASSRSSGHPDTQY

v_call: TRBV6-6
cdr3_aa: ASTPRFGGRYGYT

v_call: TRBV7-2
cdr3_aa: ASSLHRGQGRSEAF

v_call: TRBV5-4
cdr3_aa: ASSPRGRDYYGYT

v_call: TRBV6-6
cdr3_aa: ASSYSIQRAQETQY

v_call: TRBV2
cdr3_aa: ASSDPSSPYEQY

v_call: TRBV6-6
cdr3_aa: ASRGTGTGANVLT

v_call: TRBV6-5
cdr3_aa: ASKRMNTEAF

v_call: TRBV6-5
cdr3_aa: ASSYSTGYEQY

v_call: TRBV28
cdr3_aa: ASSAQMVAQH

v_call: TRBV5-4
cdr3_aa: ASSLGGPGANVLT

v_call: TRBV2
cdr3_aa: ASNYHLAGGSYEQY

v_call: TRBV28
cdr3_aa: ASSRGGGQVYNEQF

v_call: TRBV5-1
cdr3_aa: ASSRSTPRLETQY

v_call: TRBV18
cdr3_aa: ASSPPGPGTNTGELF

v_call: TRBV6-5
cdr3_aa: ASSPRPSGANVLT

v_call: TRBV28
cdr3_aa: ASSLLTDFRGTSGAGNEQF

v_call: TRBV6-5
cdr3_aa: ASSLGAFVGEKLF